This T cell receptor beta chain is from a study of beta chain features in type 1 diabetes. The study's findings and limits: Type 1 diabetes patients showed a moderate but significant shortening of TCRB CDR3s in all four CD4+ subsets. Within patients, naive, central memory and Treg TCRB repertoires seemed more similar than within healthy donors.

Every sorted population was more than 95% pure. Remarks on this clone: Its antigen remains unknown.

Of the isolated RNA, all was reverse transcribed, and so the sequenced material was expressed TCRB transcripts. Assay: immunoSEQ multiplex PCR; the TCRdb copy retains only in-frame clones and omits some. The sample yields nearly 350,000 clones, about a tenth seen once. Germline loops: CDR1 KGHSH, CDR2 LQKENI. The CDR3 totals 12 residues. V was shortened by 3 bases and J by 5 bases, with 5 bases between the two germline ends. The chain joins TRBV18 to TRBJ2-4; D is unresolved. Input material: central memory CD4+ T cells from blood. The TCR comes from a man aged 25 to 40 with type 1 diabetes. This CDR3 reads CASSPSENIQYF. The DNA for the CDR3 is TGTGCCAGCTCACCCTCTGAAAACATTCAGTACTTC.